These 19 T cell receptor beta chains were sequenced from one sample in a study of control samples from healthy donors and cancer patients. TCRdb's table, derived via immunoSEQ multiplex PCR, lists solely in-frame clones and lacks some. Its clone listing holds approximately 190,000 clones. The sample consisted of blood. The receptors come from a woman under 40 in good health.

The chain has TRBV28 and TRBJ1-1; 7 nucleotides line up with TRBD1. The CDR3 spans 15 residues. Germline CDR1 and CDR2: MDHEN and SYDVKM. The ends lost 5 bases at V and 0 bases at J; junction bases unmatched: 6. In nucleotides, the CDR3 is TGTGCCAGCAGTCAATTGGACAGGATGAACACTGAAGCTTTCTTT. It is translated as CASSQLDRMNTEAFF. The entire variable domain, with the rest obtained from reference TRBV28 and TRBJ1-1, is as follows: DVKVTQSSRYLVKRTGEKVFLECVQDMDHENMFWYRQDPGLGLRLIYFSYDVKMKEKGDIPEGYSVSREKKERFSLILESASTNQTSMYLCASSQLDRMNTEAFFGQGTRLTVV.

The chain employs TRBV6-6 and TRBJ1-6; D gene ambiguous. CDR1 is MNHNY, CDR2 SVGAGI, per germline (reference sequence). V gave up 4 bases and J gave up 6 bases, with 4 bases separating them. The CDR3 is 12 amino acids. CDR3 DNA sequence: TGTGCCAGCAGTTCTATTAATTCACCCCTCCACTTT. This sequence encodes CASSSINSPLHF.

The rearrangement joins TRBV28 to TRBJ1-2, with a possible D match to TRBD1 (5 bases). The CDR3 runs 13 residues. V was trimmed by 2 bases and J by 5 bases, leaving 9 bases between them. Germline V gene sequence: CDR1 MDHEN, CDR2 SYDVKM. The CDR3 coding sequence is TGTGCCAGCAGTTTACCAGGGCGGTATGGCTACACCTTC. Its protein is CASSLPGRYGYTF.

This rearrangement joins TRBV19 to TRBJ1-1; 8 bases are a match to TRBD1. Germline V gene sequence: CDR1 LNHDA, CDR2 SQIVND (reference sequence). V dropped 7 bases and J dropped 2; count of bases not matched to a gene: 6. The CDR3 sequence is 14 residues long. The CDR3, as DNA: TGTGCCAGTACTCTGACAGGGGTTAACACTGAAGCTTTCTTT. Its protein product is CASTLTGVNTEAFF. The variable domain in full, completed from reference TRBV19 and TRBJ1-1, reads DGGITQSPKYLFRKEGQNVTLSCEQNLNHDAMYWYRQDPGQGLRLIYYSQIVNDFQKGDIAEGYSVSREKKESFPLTVTSAQKNPTAFYLCASTLTGVNTEAFFGQGTRLTVV.

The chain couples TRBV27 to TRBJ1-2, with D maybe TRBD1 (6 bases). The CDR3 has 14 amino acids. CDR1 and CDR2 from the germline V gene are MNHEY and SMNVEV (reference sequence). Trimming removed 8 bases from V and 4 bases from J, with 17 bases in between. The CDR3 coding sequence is TGTGCCAGCCACGGGACATCGACCCTCTATGGCTACACCTTC. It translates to CASHGTSTLYGYTF.

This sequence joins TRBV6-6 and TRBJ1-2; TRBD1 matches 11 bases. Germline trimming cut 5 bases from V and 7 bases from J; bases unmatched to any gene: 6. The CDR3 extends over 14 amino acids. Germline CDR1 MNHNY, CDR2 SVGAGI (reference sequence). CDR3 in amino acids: CASSGQGAGSGYTF. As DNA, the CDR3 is TGTGCCAGCAGTGGACAGGGGGCTGGCAGTGGCTACACCTTC.

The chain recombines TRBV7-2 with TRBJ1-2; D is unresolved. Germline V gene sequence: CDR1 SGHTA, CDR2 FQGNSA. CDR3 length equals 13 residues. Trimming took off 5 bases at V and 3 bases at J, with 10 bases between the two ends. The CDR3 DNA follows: TGTGCCAGCAGCCCCGATTCGGACTATGGCTACACCTTC. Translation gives CASSPDSDYGYTF.

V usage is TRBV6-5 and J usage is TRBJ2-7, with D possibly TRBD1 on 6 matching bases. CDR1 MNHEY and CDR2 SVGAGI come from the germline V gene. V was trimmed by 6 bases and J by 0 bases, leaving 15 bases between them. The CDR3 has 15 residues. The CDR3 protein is CASRPDRSSSYEQYF. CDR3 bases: TGTGCCAGCAGGCCAGACAGGTCGAGCTCCTACGAGCAGTACTTC.

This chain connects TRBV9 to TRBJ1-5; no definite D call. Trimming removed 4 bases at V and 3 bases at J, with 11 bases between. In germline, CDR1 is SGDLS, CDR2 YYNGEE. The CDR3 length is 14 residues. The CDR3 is CASSPAPSNQPQHF. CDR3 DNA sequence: TGTGCCAGCAGCCCCGCGCCTTCCAATCAGCCCCAGCATTTT.

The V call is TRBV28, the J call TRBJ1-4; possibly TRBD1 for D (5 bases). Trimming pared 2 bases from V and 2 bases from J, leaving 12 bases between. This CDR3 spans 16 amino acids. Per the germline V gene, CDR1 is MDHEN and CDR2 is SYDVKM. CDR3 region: CASSLPDGGTNEKLFF. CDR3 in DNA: TGTGCCAGCAGTTTACCGGACGGGGGGACTAATGAAAAACTGTTTTTT.

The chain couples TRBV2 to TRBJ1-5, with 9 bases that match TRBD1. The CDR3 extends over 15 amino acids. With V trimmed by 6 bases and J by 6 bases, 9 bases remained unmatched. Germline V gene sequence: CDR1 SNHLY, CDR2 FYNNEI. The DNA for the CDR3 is TGTGCCAGCAGCTACGACAGGGGGGCTGGTCAGCCCCAGCATTTT. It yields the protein CASSYDRGAGQPQHF. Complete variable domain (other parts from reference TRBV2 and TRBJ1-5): EPEVTQTPSHQVTQMGQEVILRCVPISNHLYFYWYRQILGQKVEFLVSFYNNEISEKSEIFDDQFSVERPDGSNFTLKIRSTKLEDSAMYFCASSYDRGAGQPQHFGDGTRLSIL.

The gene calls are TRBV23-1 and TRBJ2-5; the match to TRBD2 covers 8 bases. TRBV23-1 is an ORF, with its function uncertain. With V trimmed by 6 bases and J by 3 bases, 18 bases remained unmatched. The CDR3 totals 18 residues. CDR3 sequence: CASRPEPYPGLVKETQYF. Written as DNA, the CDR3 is TGCGCCAGCAGACCCGAGCCTTACCCGGGACTAGTTAAAGAGACCCAGTACTTC.

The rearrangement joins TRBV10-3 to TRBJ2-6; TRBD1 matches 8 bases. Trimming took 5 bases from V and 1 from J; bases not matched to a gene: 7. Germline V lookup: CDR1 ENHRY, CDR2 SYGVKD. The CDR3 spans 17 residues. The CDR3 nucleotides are TGTGCCATCAGTCCCCAGGGGGCGCGGTCTGGGGCCAACGTCCTGACTTTC. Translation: CAISPQGARSGANVLTF.

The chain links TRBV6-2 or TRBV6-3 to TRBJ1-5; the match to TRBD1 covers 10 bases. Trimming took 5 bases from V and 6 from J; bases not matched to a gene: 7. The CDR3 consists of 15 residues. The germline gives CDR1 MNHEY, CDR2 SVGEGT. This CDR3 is CASSRTGGSGQPQHF. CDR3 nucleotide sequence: TGTGCCAGCAGTCGGACAGGGGGATCGGGTCAGCCCCAGCATTTT.

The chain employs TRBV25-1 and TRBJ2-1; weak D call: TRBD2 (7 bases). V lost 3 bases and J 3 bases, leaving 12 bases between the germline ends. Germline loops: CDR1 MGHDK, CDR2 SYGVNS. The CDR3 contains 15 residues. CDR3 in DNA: TGTGCCAGCAGTGAGACGGGGGGCCACTACAATGAGCAGTTCTTC. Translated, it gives CASSETGGHYNEQFF.

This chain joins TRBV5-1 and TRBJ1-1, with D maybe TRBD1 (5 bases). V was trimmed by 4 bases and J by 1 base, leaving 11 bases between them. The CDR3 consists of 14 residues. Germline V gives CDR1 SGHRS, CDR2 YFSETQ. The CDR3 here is CASSLNGGNTEAFF. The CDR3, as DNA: TGCGCCAGCAGCCTGAACGGGGGGAACACTGAAGCTTTCTTT.

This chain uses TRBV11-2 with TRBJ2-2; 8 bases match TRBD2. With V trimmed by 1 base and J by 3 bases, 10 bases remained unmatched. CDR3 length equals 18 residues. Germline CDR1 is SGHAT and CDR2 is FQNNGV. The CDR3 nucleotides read TGTGCCAGCAGCTTAGGGAGGGGCGGACTAGCTTACACCGGGGAGCTGTTTTTT. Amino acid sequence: CASSLGRGGLAYTGELFF.

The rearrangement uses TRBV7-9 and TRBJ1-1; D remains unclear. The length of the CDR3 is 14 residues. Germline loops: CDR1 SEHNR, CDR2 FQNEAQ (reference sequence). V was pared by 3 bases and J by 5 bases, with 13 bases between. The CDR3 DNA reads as TGTGCCAGCAGCTTGATCGGGGTTTCAACTGAAGCTTTCTTT. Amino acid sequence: CASSLIGVSTEAFF.

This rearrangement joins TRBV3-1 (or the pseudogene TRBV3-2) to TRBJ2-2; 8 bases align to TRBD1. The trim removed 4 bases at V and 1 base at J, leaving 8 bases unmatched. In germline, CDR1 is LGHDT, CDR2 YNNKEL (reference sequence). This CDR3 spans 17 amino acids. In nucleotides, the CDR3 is TGTGCCAGCAGCCCACCCGGGACAGGAAAGAACACCGGGGAGCTGTTTTTT. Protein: CASSPPGTGKNTGELFF.